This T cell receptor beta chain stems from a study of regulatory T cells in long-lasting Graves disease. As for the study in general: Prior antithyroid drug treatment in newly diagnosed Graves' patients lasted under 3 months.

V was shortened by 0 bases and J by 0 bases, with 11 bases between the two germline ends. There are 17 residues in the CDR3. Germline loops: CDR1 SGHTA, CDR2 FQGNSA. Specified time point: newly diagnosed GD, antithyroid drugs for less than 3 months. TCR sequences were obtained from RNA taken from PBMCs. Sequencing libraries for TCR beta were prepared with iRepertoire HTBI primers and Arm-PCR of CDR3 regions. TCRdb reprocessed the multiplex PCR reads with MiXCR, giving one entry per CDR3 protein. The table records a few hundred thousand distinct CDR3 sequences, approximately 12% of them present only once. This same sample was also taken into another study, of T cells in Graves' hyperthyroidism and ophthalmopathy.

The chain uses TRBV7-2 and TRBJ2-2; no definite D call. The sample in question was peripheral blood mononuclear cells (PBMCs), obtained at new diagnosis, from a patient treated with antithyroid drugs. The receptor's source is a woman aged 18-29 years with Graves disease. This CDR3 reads CASSLAFEHTNTGELFF. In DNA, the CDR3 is TGTGCCAGCAGCTTAGCGTTCGAACACACGAACACCGGGGAGCTGTTTTTT.